The present entry profiles one T cell receptor (beta chain) with its context. Its matching antigen is unknown. A deep-level run was used for the assay. Using immunoSEQ multiplex PCR, the repertoire was profiled, and TCRdb retains in-frame clones only, with some absent. The sample has 550,000 to 800,000 clones; around 67% are singletons. The data originate from a study of shared clonotypes between healthy human individuals. Findings and caveats of the study: Compared with clonotypes that all four donors shared, non-shared clonotypes had lower generation probabilities.

Within Nashville, Tennessee resided all donors, each a Caucasian adult. The TCR comes from a woman aged 30 to 39 in good health. The sequenced sample was memory CD4+ T cells sorted from blood. Described subset: CD45RA-negative fraction.

The CDR3 sequence: CASRWGPTDTQYF. For the CDR3, the DNA is TGTGCCAGCAGGTGGGGTCCCACAGATACGCAGTATTTT. The chain couples TRBV14 to TRBJ2-3, with D hard to call. This CDR3 spans 13 amino acids. Trimming cost V 6 bases and J 2 bases, with 9 bases left between them. The germline V gene has CDR1 SGHDN and CDR2 FVKESK.